This record concerns one T cell receptor (beta chain) sequence. Following extraction, RNA underwent reverse transcription to cDNA, which served as the sequencing template. Using immunoSEQ multiplex PCR, the repertoire was profiled, and TCRdb retains in-frame clones only, with some absent. This table has roughly 150,000 clones, roughly 50% appearing once. The data were taken from a study of CD8+ T cells in alopecia areata. Background on the study: Oral tofacitinib, 5 to 10 mg twice daily, was given in an open-label trial.

T lymphocytes (CD4+ and CD8+) were sorted from PBMCs. The length of the CDR3 is 15 residues. CDR1 is SGHTA and CDR2 is FQGNSA in the germline V gene. The germline V and J ends were trimmed by 2 bases and 0 bases, with 9 bases remaining between them. Source: CD4+ T cells sorted from blood, taken at week 0. The chain is built from TRBV7-2 and TRBJ2-3, with D unclear. The clonotype was recovered from a human donor with alopecia areata. The CDR3 sequence: CASSLRTSSTDTQYF. In nucleotides, the CDR3 is TGTGCCAGCAGCTTAAGAACTTCGAGCACAGATACGCAGTATTTT.